Below, one TCR beta chain is given with its context. No antigen is known for it. The data derive from a study of cytomegalovirus exposure and HLA in healthy donors. CDR1 and CDR2 (germline): MNHEY, SVGAGI. V shed 6 bases and J 6 bases; nucleotides not matched to a gene: 9. This CDR3 is built from 14 residues. The repertoire was sequenced with immunoSEQ multiplex PCR; TCRdb's copy has only in-frame clones and lacks some. In the table there are approximately 90,000 clones, under 95% of which are singletons. The study's findings and limits: Both high specificity and high sensitivity reportedly marked the classifier's diagnosis of cytomegalovirus status.

Sequences were obtained from PBMCs. The source is a woman aged 30 to 39 in good health and CMV-seropositive. This chain uses TRBV6-5 with TRBJ2-3; 7 bases map to TRBD2. CDR3 loop: CASRAGRGGDTQYF. The CDR3 coding sequence is TGTGCCAGCAGAGCGGGAAGGGGTGGGGATACGCAGTATTTT.